The source of this TCR beta chain is a study of monozygotic twins with cystic fibrosis. Study-wide background: Roughly 3.3 micrograms of fragmented DNA underwent approximately 15 PCR cycles for library preparation. The study's findings and limits: No link emerged between shared CDR3 counts and age, concordance or severity. J usage was most co-twin-similar in 8 of 16 pairs, V in 13.

CDR3 length: 17 residues. V lost 4 bases and J lost 0; bases outside the gene matches: 10. CDR1 MDHEN and CDR2 SYDVKM come from the germline V gene. The protocol was immunoSEQ multiplex PCR, while the TCRdb copy is restricted to in-frame clones and leaves out a portion. In the table there are about 14,000 clones, 85% to 95% of which are singletons. On this clone itself: The antigen remains undetermined.

The sequence was collected from a girl aged 2-10 years with cystic fibrosis. Sequencing was done on a sample of blood. The chain joins TRBV28 to TRBJ2-3, with 7 bases fitting TRBD2. DNA for the CDR3: TGTGCCAGCAGTTCCGAGTCGGTCGGGAGGAGCACAGATACGCAGTATTTT. Amino acid sequence: CASSSESVGRSTDTQYF.